This T cell receptor (beta chain) was sequenced for a study of vaccination and CD4 T cells after COVID-19. As for the study in general: Culture controls were given either a CEFX pool, an HIV-1 Nef pool, or no peptide.

The treatment is: approximately nine-day PBMC culture with coronavirus spike peptide pools or control peptides (ViraFEST assay). Medium was half-exchanged with fresh IL-2 medium on days 3 and 7. Once obtained from cultured CD4+ T cells, the DNA was sequenced using the Oncomine TCR Beta short-read assay. TCRdb passed the PCR reads through MiXCR, listing each CDR3 protein once. The sample yields some 16,000 distinct CDR3 sequences, about 32% seen once. By share of the sample, this clonotype is medium-sized. What it recognizes is unknown. CDR3 length: 16 amino acids. V was clipped by 4 bases and J by 0 bases, with 10 bases between them. Germline values: CDR1 MNHEY, CDR2 SVGAGI.

This chain uses TRBV6-5 with TRBJ1-6; D gene unclear. The clonotype comes from a human donor with COVID-19. Source material: cultured CD4+ T cells from blood. DNA of the CDR3: TGTGCCAGCAGTTCGGGGTCGAACTCCTATAATTCACCCCTCCACTTT. Translated: CASSSGSNSYNSPLHF.